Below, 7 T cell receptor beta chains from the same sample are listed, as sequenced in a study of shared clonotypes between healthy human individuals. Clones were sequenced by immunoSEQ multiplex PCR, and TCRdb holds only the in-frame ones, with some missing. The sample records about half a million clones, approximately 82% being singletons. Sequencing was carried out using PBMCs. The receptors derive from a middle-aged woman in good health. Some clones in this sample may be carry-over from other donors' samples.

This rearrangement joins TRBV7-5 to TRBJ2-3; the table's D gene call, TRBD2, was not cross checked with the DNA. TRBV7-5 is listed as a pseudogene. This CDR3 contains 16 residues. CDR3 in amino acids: CVRRGAERGSTDTQYF. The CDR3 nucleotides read TGTGTCAGAAGAGGGGCGGAGCGGGGAAGCACAGATACGCAGTATTTT.

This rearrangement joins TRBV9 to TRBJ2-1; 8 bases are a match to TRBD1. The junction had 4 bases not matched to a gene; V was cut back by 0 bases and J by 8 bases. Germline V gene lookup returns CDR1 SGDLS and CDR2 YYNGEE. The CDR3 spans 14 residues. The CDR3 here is CASSVGQGNYEQFF. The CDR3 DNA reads TGTGCCAGCAGCGTAGGACAGGGGAATTATGAGCAGTTCTTC.

The CDR3: CASSPTQSGRAYEQYF. As DNA, the CDR3 is TGTGCCAGCAGCCCCACCCAGAGCGGGAGGGCCTACGAGCAGTACTTC. The chain uses TRBV9 and TRBJ2-7; 10 bases agree with TRBD2. The germline gives CDR1 SGDLS, CDR2 YYNGEE. J gave up 2 bases and V 4 bases, and 9 bases lay outside the gene matches. CDR3 length: 16 residues. Drawing the rest from reference TRBV9 and TRBJ2-7, the complete variable domain is DSGVTQTPKHLITATGQRVTLRCSPRSGDLSVYWYQQSLDQGLQFLIQYYNGEERAKGNILERFSAQQFPDLHSELNLSSLELGDSALYFCASSPTQSGRAYEQYFGPGTRLTVT.

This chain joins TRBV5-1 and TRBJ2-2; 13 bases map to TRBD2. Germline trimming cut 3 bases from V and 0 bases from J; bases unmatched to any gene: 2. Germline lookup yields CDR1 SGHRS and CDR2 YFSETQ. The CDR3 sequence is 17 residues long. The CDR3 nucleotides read TGCGCCAGCAGCTCACTAGCGGGAGGGACGAACACCGGGGAGCTGTTTTTT. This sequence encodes CASSSLAGGTNTGELFF.

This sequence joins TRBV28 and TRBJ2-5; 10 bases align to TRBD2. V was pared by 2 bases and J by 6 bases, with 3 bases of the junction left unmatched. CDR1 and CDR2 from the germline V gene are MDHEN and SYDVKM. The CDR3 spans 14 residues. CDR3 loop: CASSLPLAGKTQYF. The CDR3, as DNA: TGTGCCAGCAGTTTACCACTAGCGGGAAAGACCCAGTACTTC.

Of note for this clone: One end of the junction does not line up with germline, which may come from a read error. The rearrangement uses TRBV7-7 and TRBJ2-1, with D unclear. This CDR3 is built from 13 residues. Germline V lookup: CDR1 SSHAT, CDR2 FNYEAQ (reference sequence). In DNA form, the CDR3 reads TGTGCTAGCAGCTTAAGTGTAACCAGTGAGCAGTTCTTC. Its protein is CASSLSVTSEQFF.

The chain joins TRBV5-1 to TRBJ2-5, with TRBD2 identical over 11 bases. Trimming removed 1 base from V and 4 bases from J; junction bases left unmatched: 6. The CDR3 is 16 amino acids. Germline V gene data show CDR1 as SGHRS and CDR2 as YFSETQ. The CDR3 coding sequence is TGCGCCAGCAGCTTGAGTAGCGGGAGGGCCCGAGAGACCCAGTACTTC. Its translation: CASSLSSGRARETQYF. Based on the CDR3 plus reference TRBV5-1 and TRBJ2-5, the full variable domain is KAGVTQTPRYLIKTRGQQVTLSCSPISGHRSVSWYQQTPGQGLQFLFEYFSETQRNKGNFPGRFSGRQFSNSRSEMNVSTLELGDSALYLCASSLSSGRARETQYFGPGTRLLVL.